This passage covers 29 T cell receptor beta chains from one sample sequenced in a study of read filtering for tumor transcriptome and immune sequencing. The library was built from roughly 400 ng RNA with molecular barcoded adaptors for alpha/delta and beta/gamma chains. TCRdb recomputed calls from the reads with MiXCR, one row per CDR3 protein. The sample lists about 58,000 distinct CDR3 sequences, about 12% occurring once. The sample consisted of a population of CD138-negative cells sorted from bone marrow. The receptors originated from a donor aged 40 or over with multiple myeloma.

This clonotype was recorded many times. As DNA, the CDR3 is TGCAGTGCAACCTCCTTCGAGCGCCAAGAGACCCAGTACTTC. It encodes CSATSFERQETQYF. The rearrangement links TRBV20-1 to TRBJ2-5; no clear D. V was pared by 6 bases and J by 1 base, with 15 bases between. The CDR3 is 14 amino acids. The V gene's germline CDR1 is DFQATT and CDR2 SNEGSKA (reference sequence).

This clonotype was picked up many times. This rearrangement joins TRBV28 to TRBJ1-4, with D possibly TRBD1 on 5 matching bases. Trimming pared 5 bases from V and 5 bases from J, leaving 12 bases between. CDR1 is MDHEN and CDR2 is SYDVKM in the germline V gene. The CDR3 is 14 residues long. The CDR3 loop reads CASSTRDGNEKLFF. CDR3 bases: TGTGCCAGCAGTACCCGGGACGGGAATGAAAAACTGTTTTTT. Full variable domain (outside the CDR3, taken from reference TRBV28 and TRBJ1-4): DVKVTQSSRYLVKRTGEKVFLECVQDMDHENMFWYRQDPGLGLRLIYFSYDVKMKEKGDIPEGYSVSREKKERFSLILESASTNQTSMYLCASSTRDGNEKLFFGSGTQLSVL.

As to this clonotype: A much bigger clone sits one base away, suggesting this may be a read error. J is TRBJ2-6 and V is TRBV6-2 or TRBV6-3; 9 bases fit TRBD1. Germline V lookup: CDR1 MNHEY, CDR2 SVGEGT. This CDR3 has 18 amino acids. CDR3 in amino acids: CASGYFRDRGSGANVLTF. The DNA for the CDR3 is TGTGCCAGCGGTTACTTCCGAGACAGGGGGTCTGGGGCCAACGTCCTGACTTTC.

This clonotype was seen repeatedly, ten times or more. The gene calls are TRBV9 and TRBJ2-3; D is ambiguous. Germline CDR1 is SGDLS and CDR2 is YYNGEE. This CDR3 is built from 16 residues. Trimming stripped 6 bases from V and 2 bases from J, with 19 bases between. The CDR3 spells CASNKGNRLFTDTQYF. The CDR3 region has the DNA TGTGCCAGCAATAAAGGTAACAGACTCTTCACAGATACGCAGTATTTT.

This clonotype was seen repeatedly, ten times or more. The genes are TRBV6-5 and TRBJ1-4; 10 nucleotides match TRBD1. Per the germline V gene, CDR1 is MNHEY and CDR2 is SVGAGI. There are 14 residues in the CDR3. V was pared by 6 bases and J by 10 bases, with 8 bases of the junction left unmatched. The CDR3, as DNA: TGTGCCAGCAGCGACAGGGGGCGGCCTCGAAAACTGTTTTTT. It specifies CASSDRGRPRKLFF.

This clonotype was recorded a few times. The rearrangement links TRBV6-2 or TRBV6-3 to TRBJ1-5; D remains unclear. CDR1 is MNHEY, CDR2 SVGEGT, per germline. This CDR3 spans 14 amino acids. Trimming shortened V by 4 bases and J by 6 bases, and 13 bases separated the two germline ends. The CDR3 loop is CASSSSGKLQPQHF. DNA for the CDR3: TGTGCCAGCAGTTCCTCCGGGAAACTTCAGCCCCAGCATTTT.

This clonotype was recorded at least ten times. This chain connects TRBV9 to TRBJ1-1, with TRBD1 matching 7 bases. The CDR3 extends over 15 amino acids. Germline V gene lookup returns CDR1 SGDLS and CDR2 YYNGEE. V trimming: 3 bases; J trimming: 4 bases; junction bases outside the gene matches: 9. The CDR3: CASSAQGGLGTEAFF. DNA for the CDR3: TGTGCCAGCAGCGCCCAGGGGGGCCTAGGCACTGAAGCTTTCTTT.

The table lists this clonotype with a few counts. The rearrangement links TRBV6-1 to TRBJ1-4; no clear D gene. Trimming pared 5 bases from V and 0 bases from J, leaving 19 bases between. CDR3 length: 18 amino acids. Germline assignment: CDR1 MNHNS and CDR2 SASEGT. The CDR3 sequence is CASSSIGPPVTTNEKLFF. The DNA of the CDR3 is TGTGCCAGCAGTTCAATCGGGCCACCAGTTACAACTAATGAAAAACTGTTTTTT.

Of note for this clonotype: This may come from a read error, since a much larger clone is one base off. Since no conserved phenylalanine or tryptophan closes the CDR3, a read error is the likely cause. The rearrangement links TRBV6-6 to TRBJ1-2; no clear D gene. Trimming left V 6 bases short and J 2 bases short, with 10 bases between. Germline V gene data show CDR1 as MNHNY and CDR2 as SVGAGI (reference sequence). The CDR3 covers 13 residues. The chain's CDR3 is CASSPAQNYGYTL. As DNA, the CDR3 is TGTGCCAGCAGCCCCGCCCAGAACTATGGCTACACCCTC.

Points on this clonotype: With a far larger clone one base away, a read error is the likely cause. This chain links TRBV5-4 with TRBJ1-1; 9 bases map to TRBD1. The V and J ends lost 4 bases and 5 bases, in that order; junction bases with no gene match: 6. The CDR3 contains 14 residues. Germline CDR1 reads SGHNT; CDR2 reads YYREEE (reference sequence). Here the CDR3 reads CASSPGQGGTEAFF. The CDR3 region has the DNA TGTGCCAGCAGCCCGGGACAGGGAGGGACTGAAGCTTTCTTT.

In its sample, this clonotype was seen many times. This rearrangement joins TRBV30 to TRBJ2-5, with D possibly matching TRBD1 (5 bases). Germline loops: CDR1 GTSNPN, CDR2 SVGIG (reference sequence). V shed 3 bases and J shed 2 bases, with 10 bases lying between them. The CDR3 has 13 amino acids. The CDR3 loop is CAWSQGYQETQYF. The CDR3 nucleotides are TGTGCCTGGAGCCAGGGTTATCAAGAGACCCAGTACTTC.

This clonotype has at least ten counts. The chain has TRBV19 and TRBJ1-5, with unresolved D. This CDR3 region has 14 residues. V was cut by 7 bases and J by 10 bases, with 20 bases left in between. CDR1 is LNHDA and CDR2 is SQIVND in the germline V gene (reference sequence). The CDR3, as DNA: TGTGCCAGTATCGAACGGACGGCCGGGGAACCCCAGCATTTT. Translating it yields CASIERTAGEPQHF.

This clonotype has at least ten counts. The CDR3 sequence: CASSSSGLYYNEQFF. The CDR3 DNA reads as TGTGCCAGCAGCTCCAGCGGACTTTACTACAATGAGCAGTTCTTC. The rearrangement uses TRBV7-3 and TRBJ2-1; a weak D match, TRBD2 (5 bases). V dropped 4 bases and J dropped 3 bases, with 13 bases sitting between them. This CDR3 region has 15 residues. In germline, CDR1 is SGHTA, CDR2 FQGTGA.

This clonotype was detected ten times or more. The chain uses TRBV18 and TRBJ2-7; possible D gene TRBD1, 6 bases. This CDR3 is 15 amino acids long. V was trimmed by 0 bases and J by 1 base, leaving 10 bases between them. Germline assignment: CDR1 KGHSH and CDR2 LQKENI. The CDR3 reads CASSPPDSQSYEQYF. The DNA of the CDR3 is TGTGCCAGCTCACCACCGGACAGCCAATCCTACGAGCAGTACTTC.

This clonotype was detected many times. V is TRBV7-9 and J is TRBJ2-2; 12 nucleotides match TRBD1. V shed 6 bases and J 4 bases; nucleotides not matched to a gene: 9. The CDR3 extends over 17 amino acids. The germline V gene has CDR1 SEHNR and CDR2 FQNEAQ (reference sequence). The CDR3 protein is CASRHGTGGVITGELFF. The CDR3 bases are TGTGCCAGCAGACATGGGACAGGGGGCGTCATCACCGGGGAGCTGTTTTTT.

This clonotype was seen many times. The chain links TRBV19 to TRBJ1-5; 11 positions agree with TRBD1. V was pared by 9 bases and J by 4 bases, with 20 bases of the junction left unmatched. The CDR3 sequence is 19 residues long. Germline V gene lookup returns CDR1 LNHDA and CDR2 SQIVND (reference sequence). Here the CDR3 reads CASSSGTGGWESGNQPQHF. As DNA, the CDR3 is TGTGCCAGCTCTTCCGGGACAGGGGGGTGGGAGTCGGGTAATCAGCCCCAGCATTTT.

In its sample, this clonotype was seen many times. As DNA, the CDR3 is TGTGCCAGCCGGGACAGCTCCTACGAGCAGTACTTC. Protein product: CASRDSSYEQYF. The J gene is TRBJ2-7, the V gene TRBV2; 7 bases align to TRBD1. CDR1 SNHLY and CDR2 FYNNEI come from the germline V gene. V gave up 8 bases and J gave up 0 bases; unmatched junction bases: 1. The CDR3 runs to 12 residues. The full variable domain, completed using reference TRBV2 and TRBJ2-7, is EPEVTQTPSHQVTQMGQEVILRCVPISNHLYFYWYRQILGQKVEFLVSFYNNEISEKSEIFDDQFSVERPDGSNFTLKIRSTKLEDSAMYFCASRDSSYEQYFGPGTRLTVT.

This clonotype was detected many times. This sequence joins TRBV2 and TRBJ2-7; D possibly corresponds to TRBD2 (7 bases). The CDR3 spans 14 residues. Trimming cost V 3 bases and J 7 bases, with 16 bases left between them. Germline loops: CDR1 SNHLY, CDR2 FYNNEI. The CDR3 coding sequence is TGTGCCAGCAGTGAGGGGGGGCCCCCGGATGAGCAGTACTTC. Protein: CASSEGGPPDEQYF.

This clonotype was observed many times. This chain joins TRBV19 and TRBJ1-2; weak D call: TRBD1 (5 bases). The CDR3 sequence is 13 residues long. Germline lookup yields CDR1 LNHDA and CDR2 SQIVND (reference sequence). V lost 7 bases to trimming and J lost 6 bases, with 15 bases between them. CDR3 protein: CASIRTGIDGYTF. The CDR3 DNA follows: TGTGCCAGTATACGAACAGGAATCGATGGCTACACCTTC.

This clonotype was observed many times. The chain couples TRBV6-2 or TRBV6-3 to TRBJ1-1; D gene ambiguous. The CDR3 runs 13 residues. The germline V and J ends were trimmed by 5 bases and 6 bases, with 13 bases remaining between them. Germline CDR1 reads MNHEY; CDR2 reads SVGEGT. CDR3 in DNA: TGTGCCAGCAGTGGCATCGTTGGGGCTGAAGCTTTCTTT. Translating gives CASSGIVGAEAFF.

This clonotype was recorded at least ten times. The chain links TRBV7-9 to TRBJ1-1, with D possibly being TRBD1 (6 bases). The CDR3 is made up of 14 amino acids. Germline lookup yields CDR1 SEHNR and CDR2 FQNEAQ (reference sequence). V gave up 6 bases and J gave up 0 bases, with 11 bases separating them. The CDR3 region is CASRTGGVNTEAFF. As DNA, the CDR3 is TGTGCCAGCAGGACAGGAGGGGTGAACACTGAAGCTTTCTTT.

In the case of this clonotype: A much larger clone differs from this one at a single base, so this may be a read error. The chain links TRBV3-1 to TRBJ2-7; TRBD2 matches at 13 bases. Germline CDR1 reads LGHDT; CDR2 reads YNNKEL (reference sequence). The CDR3 sequence is 13 residues long. The CDR3: CASGQGLAGVKYF. In nucleotides, the CDR3 is TGTGCCAGCGGCCAAGGACTAGCGGGGGTGAAGTACTTC.

This clonotype was counted many times. The chain recombines TRBV19 with TRBJ2-3; no reliable D call. V was pared by 0 bases and J by 0 bases, with 7 bases between. Germline V CDR1 and CDR2: LNHDA, SQIVND (reference sequence). The CDR3 contains 15 residues. As DNA, the CDR3 is TGTGCCAGTAGTATAGACGGTAGCAGCACAGATACGCAGTATTTT. Its translation is CASSIDGSSTDTQYF.

This clonotype was counted only a few times. The rearrangement uses TRBV20-1 and TRBJ1-4; D remains ambiguous. Trimming shortened V by 5 bases and J by 8 bases, and 24 bases separated the two germline ends. CDR1 is DFQATT, CDR2 SNEGSKA, per germline (reference sequence). The CDR3 spans 16 residues. As DNA, the CDR3 is TGCAGTGCTCCAAGGACGGCCCATCGGGGTGACGAAAAACTGTTTTTT. Protein: CSAPRTAHRGDEKLFF.

This clonotype has ten or more counts. The gene calls are TRBV10-3 and TRBJ2-3; TRBD2 is a possible D gene (6 bases). This CDR3 spans 13 amino acids. Germline V gene lookup returns CDR1 ENHRY and CDR2 SYGVKD. The ends were cut back, 7 bases at V and 5 bases at J, with 13 bases in the middle. The CDR3 sequence: CAIKRPEGDTQYF. The DNA of the CDR3 is TGTGCCATCAAAAGACCGGAGGGAGATACGCAGTATTTT.

The rearrangement uses TRBV4-2 and TRBJ1-3; tentative D call: TRBD1 (5 bases). With 4 bases removed from V and 2 bases from J, the gap between germline ends came to 12 bases. Germline V gene lookup returns CDR1 LGHNA and CDR2 YNFKEQ. The CDR3 spans 15 residues. Written as DNA, the CDR3 is TGTGCCAGCAGCCCGCCGGCACAGGCTGGAAACACCATATATTTT. Protein sequence: CASSPPAQAGNTIYF.

Of note for this clonotype: Since a much larger clone is just one base distant, this may be a read error. The chain has TRBV10-3 and TRBJ1-5; D gene uncertain. The ends were cut back, 5 bases at V and 4 bases at J, with 9 bases in the middle. CDR1 is ENHRY, CDR2 SYGVKD, per germline. The CDR3 consists of 13 residues. The CDR3 coding sequence is TGTGCCATCAGTACCCGACGGAATCAGCCCCAGCATTTT. Protein sequence: CAISTRRNQPQHF.

This clonotype was counted ten times or more. The chain combines TRBV11-2 with TRBJ2-5; D is perhaps TRBD2 (5 bases). The germline CDR1 and CDR2 sequences are SGHAT and FQNNGV. The CDR3 length is 14 residues. The V gene lost 1 base and the J gene lost 2 bases, with 8 bases spanning the gap. The CDR3 region has the DNA TGTGCCAGCAGCTTAGGACTATCACAAGAGACCCAGTACTTC. As protein: CASSLGLSQETQYF.

This clonotype is medium-sized by share. The rearrangement links TRBV20-1 to TRBJ1-5, with TRBD1 as a possible D gene (5 bases). The CDR3 consists of 13 residues. With 5 bases removed from V and 6 bases from J, the gap between germline ends came to 14 bases. The V gene's germline CDR1 is DFQATT and CDR2 SNEGSKA (reference sequence). CDR3 amino acids: CSASQGVGQPQHF. The DNA of the CDR3 is TGCAGTGCTTCCCAGGGAGTGGGTCAGCCCCAGCATTTT.